This entry describes one TCR beta chain. Its antigen is not known. This sample is drawn from a study of blood T cells in healthy people across ages. A second PCR of roughly 7 to 11 cycles used a sample-barcoded 5' primer and a J-beta primer mix. TCRdb fed the 5' RACE reads into MiXCR, producing one record per CDR3 protein. The sample holds 650,000 to 800,000 distinct CDR3 sequences, around 43% seen once. The study's findings and limits: Estimates drawn from one million T cells were deemed to understate diversity. Long-lived donors had more naive CD4+ cells and higher diversity than aged donors.

Germline-derived CDR1 and CDR2 are SGDLS and YYNGEE. With 0 bases removed from V and 9 bases from J, the gap between germline ends came to 10 bases. This CDR3 is 14 amino acids long. The sequencing sample was made of blood. The chain uses TRBV9 and TRBJ1-6, with D unclear. The source is a man between 60 and 75 years old in good health. This chain's CDR3 is CASSVGSTASPLHF. In DNA form, the CDR3 reads TGTGCCAGCAGCGTAGGCTCTACAGCTTCACCCCTCCACTTT.